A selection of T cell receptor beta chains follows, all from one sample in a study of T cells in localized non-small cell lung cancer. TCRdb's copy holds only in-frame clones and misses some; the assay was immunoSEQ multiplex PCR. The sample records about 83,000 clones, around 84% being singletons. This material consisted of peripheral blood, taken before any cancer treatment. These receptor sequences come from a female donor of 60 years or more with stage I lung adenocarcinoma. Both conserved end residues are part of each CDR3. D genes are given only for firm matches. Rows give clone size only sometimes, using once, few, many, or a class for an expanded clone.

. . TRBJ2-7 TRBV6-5 TGTGCCAGCAACCCCGGAGGCCGGGTCTCCTACGAGCAGTACTTC CASNPGGRVSYEQYF
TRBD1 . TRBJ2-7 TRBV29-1 TGCAGCGTTGAATCCAGGGGGCATCCCTACGAGCAGTACTTC CSVESRGHPYEQYF
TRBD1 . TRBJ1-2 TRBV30 TGTGCCTGGAGTCACAGGGGATATGGCTACACCTTC CAWSHRGYGYTF
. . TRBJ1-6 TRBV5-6 TGTGCCAGCAGCACGGGGAACTATAATTCACCCCTCCACTTT CASSTGNYNSPLHF
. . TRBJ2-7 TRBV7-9 TGTGCCAGCAGCTTGGGCAGGGGAGTTGGGCAGTACTTC CASSLGRGVGQYF
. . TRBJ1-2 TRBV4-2 TGTGCCAGCAGCCAAGATGGAGCAGGGAGCTTCTATGGCTACACCTTC CASSQDGAGSFYGYTF
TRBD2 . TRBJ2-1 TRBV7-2 TGTGCCAGCGACCGACTAGCGGACTCCTACAATGAGCAGTTCTTC CASDRLADSYNEQFF
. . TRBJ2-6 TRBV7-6 TGTGCCAGCAGTCCAGTCTCTGGGGCCAACGTCCTGACTTTC CASSPVSGANVLTF
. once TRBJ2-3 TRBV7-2 TGTGCCAGCAGCCCAGGGACGGCTGGGACGCAGTATTTT CASSPGTAGTQYF
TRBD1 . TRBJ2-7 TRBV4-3 TGCGCCAGCAGCAGACGACAGGGGTACGAGCAGTACTTC CASSRRQGYEQYF
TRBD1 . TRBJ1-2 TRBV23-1 TGCGCCAGCAGGGGGACAGTCTATGGCTACACCTTC CASRGTVYGYTF
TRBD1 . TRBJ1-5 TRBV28 TGTGCCAGCAGTTTAATAGGACAGGCGATTAATCAGCCCCAGCATTTT CASSLIGQAINQPQHF
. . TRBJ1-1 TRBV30 TGTGCCTGGAGGGAAGGACAGCTGAACACTGAAGCTTTCTTT CAWREGQLNTEAFF
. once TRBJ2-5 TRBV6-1 TGTGCCAGCACCCCGGGGTGGGGGCTGGAGACCCAGTACTTC CASTPGWGLETQYF
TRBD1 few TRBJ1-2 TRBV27 TGTGCCAGCAGTACCCGCCCCTGGACAGGGTCGGGCTATGGCTACACCTTC CASSTRPWTGSGYGYTF
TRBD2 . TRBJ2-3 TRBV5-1 TGCGCCAGCAGCCACACTAGCGGGGGGGCCTCCACGCAGTATTTT CASSHTSGGASTQYF
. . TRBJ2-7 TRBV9 TGTGCCAGCAGCGGGGACAGGGAGGTAGCGGGATCCTTCCACGAGCAGTACTTC CASSGDREVAGSFHEQYF
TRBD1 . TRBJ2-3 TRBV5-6 TGTGCCAGCAGCGACGGGACAGGAAACACAGATACGCAGTATTTT CASSDGTGNTDTQYF
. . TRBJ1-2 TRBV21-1 TGTGCCAGCAGCGTCCGGGACAGGGGCACTTATGGCTACACCTTC CASSVRDRGTYGYTF
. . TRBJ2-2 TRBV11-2 TGTGCCAGCAGCTTCGGGGCCGGGGAGCTGTTTTTT CASSFGAGELFF
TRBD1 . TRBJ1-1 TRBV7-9 TGTGCCAGCAGCGAATGGACAGGACAACTAGGAGCTTTCTTT CASSEWTGQLGAFF
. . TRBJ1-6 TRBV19 TGTGCCACCTCGACAGGCGAAAATTCACCCCTCCACTTT CATSTGENSPLHF
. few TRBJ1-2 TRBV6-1 TGTGCCAGCACGGTGGGTATTGCGAACTATGGCTACACCTTC CASTVGIANYGYTF
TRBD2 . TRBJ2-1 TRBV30 TGTGCCTGCGACGGGGGGAAGGGCTCCTACAATGAGCAGTTCTTC CACDGGKGSYNEQFF
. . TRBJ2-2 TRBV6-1 TGTGCCAGCAGTGAAGAAGGCACCGGGGAGCTGTTTTTT CASSEEGTGELFF
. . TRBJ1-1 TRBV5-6 TGTGCCAGCAGCTTAGGGAGTCACACTGAAGCTTTCTTT CASSLGSHTEAFF
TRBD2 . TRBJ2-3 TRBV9 TGTGCCAGCAGCGTAGGGAGAGCGGGAGTGAGGATTGATACGCAGTATTTT CASSVGRAGVRIDTQYF
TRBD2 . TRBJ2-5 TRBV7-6 TGTGCCAGCAGTTTTTCGGGGGGGGTACAAGAGACCCAGTACTTC CASSFSGGVQETQYF
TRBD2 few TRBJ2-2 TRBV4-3 TGCGCCAGCAGCCAAGTACCGGGACTAGCGAACACCGGGGAGCTGTTTTTT CASSQVPGLANTGELFF
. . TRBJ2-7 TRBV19 TGTGCCAGTAGGGACAGTTACGAGCAGTACTTC CASRDSYEQYF
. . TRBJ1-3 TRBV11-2 TGTGCCAGCAGCTTAGGGCTGGGCTCTGGAAACACCATATATTTT CASSLGLGSGNTIYF
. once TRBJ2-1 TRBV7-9 TGTGCCAGCGAGGGGCAGTTCTTC CASEGQFF
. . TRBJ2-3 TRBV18 TGTGCCAGCTCACCGCTCAGAACAGATACGCAGTATTTT CASSPLRTDTQYF
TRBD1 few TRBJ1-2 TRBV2 TGTGCCAGCAGTGACAGGGGGGGCTATGGCTACACCTTC CASSDRGGYGYTF
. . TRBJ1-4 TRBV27 TGTGCCAGCAGTGTCCAAGGGACTTTCTCCGAAAAACTGTTTTTT CASSVQGTFSEKLFF
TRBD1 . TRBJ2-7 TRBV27 TGTGCCAGCAGGCCGTCTAGGACAGGCTACTACGAGCAGTACTTC CASRPSRTGYYEQYF
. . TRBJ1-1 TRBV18 TGTGCCAGCTCACCGGGGCAGAAGAACACTGAAGCTTTCTTT CASSPGQKNTEAFF
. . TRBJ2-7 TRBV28 TGTGCCAGCAGTTTATATGGGGGGGCGCGGTACGAGCAGTACTTC CASSLYGGARYEQYF
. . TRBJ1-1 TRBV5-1 TGCGCCAGCAGCTTGAGCGGCCGGGACACTGAAGCTTTCTTT CASSLSGRDTEAFF
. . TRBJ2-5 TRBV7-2 TGTGCCAGCAGCTTTCCGGGACGGGAGACCCAGTACTTC CASSFPGRETQYF
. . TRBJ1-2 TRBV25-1 TGTGCCAGCAGTGAATATGGTACCGATAGCTTCACCTTC CASSEYGTDSFTF
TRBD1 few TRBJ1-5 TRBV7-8 TGTGCCAGCAGCTTAGAGGACAGGCTCAATAGCAATCAGCCCCAGCATTTT CASSLEDRLNSNQPQHF
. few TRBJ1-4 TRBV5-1 TGCGCCAGCAGCTTGTCCCCCCAGGGCGCTAATGAAAAACTGTTTTTT CASSLSPQGANEKLFF
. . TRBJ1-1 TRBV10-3 TGTGCCATCAGGGACCCCTCCTTGGCGACTGAAGCTTTCTTT CAIRDPSLATEAFF
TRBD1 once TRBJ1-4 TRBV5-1 TGCGCCAGCAGCTTGACGGGACAGGGCCATGAAAAACTGTTTTTT CASSLTGQGHEKLFF
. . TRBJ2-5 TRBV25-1 TGTGCCAGCAGTGAGGGGTTGGCCCAGTACTTC CASSEGLAQYF
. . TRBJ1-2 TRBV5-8 TGTGCCAGCAGCTTGTCGAAGGGCTATGGCTACACCTTC CASSLSKGYGYTF
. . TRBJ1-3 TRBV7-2 TGTGCCAGCAGCTTAGTTTTGGGGGTCGCAGGAAACACCATATATTTT CASSLVLGVAGNTIYF
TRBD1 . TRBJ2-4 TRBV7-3 TGTGCCAGCAGCTTAAGCCAGGGGGCCGAAAACATTCAGTACTTC CASSLSQGAENIQYF
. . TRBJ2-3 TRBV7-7 TGTGCCAGCAGCGGCAGCCCAGGAGATACGCAGTATTTT CASSGSPGDTQYF
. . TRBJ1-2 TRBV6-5 TGTGCCAGCAGTTACTCCAGAAACTATGGCTACACCTTC CASSYSRNYGYTF
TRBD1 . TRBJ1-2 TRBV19 TGTGCCAGTAGCCGACCGGGACAGGGGGACTATGGCTACACCTTC CASSRPGQGDYGYTF
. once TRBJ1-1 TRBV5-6 TGTGCCAGCAGCCCAACGGGCCGAAATGAAGCTTTCTTT CASSPTGRNEAFF
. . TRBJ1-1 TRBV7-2 TGTGCCAGCAGCTTAGCGCAACGGGTAGCGAACACTGAAGCTTTCTTT CASSLAQRVANTEAFF
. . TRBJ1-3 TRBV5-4 TGTGCCAGCAGCTTACAGGGTGGTGGAAACACCATATATTTT CASSLQGGGNTIYF
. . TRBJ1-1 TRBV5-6 TGTGCCAGCAGCTTGGGGGTTGGGTTGGGCACTGAAGCTTTCTTT CASSLGVGLGTEAFF
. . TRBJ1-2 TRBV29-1 TGCAGCGTTGATCTTCTGGACAGCTCTAACTATGGCTACACCTTC CSVDLLDSSNYGYTF
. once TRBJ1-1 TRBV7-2 TGTGCCAGCAGCTTAGATCTGGCCGGGTTGGACGAAGCTTTCTTT CASSLDLAGLDEAFF
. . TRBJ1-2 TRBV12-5 TGTGCTAGTGGTTTAGCAGGGCAGGGGTTGCTCTCCTTC CASGLAGQGLLSF